The next 15 T cell receptor beta chains were all read from a single sample in a study of cytomegalovirus exposure and HLA in healthy donors. The study ran its PCR with 60 Vbeta and 13 Jbeta primers. Assay used: immunoSEQ multiplex PCR; TCRdb lists only in-frame clones, some missing. The sample yields about 130,000 clones, around 70% seen once. Sequenced sample: PBMCs. Receptor source: a woman aged 55-69 years in good health and CMV-seropositive.

This clone appeared once. This CDR3 reads CASSSSGGFSEQYF. DNA of the CDR3: TGTGCCAGCAGCTCTAGCGGGGGTTTTTCCGAGCAGTACTTC. The chain recombines TRBV13 with TRBJ2-5; TRBD2 matches 10 bases. The J call may be mistaken, given a closer DNA end match to TRBJ2-7. Germline CDR1 PRHDT, CDR2 FYEKMQ (reference sequence). This CDR3 has 14 amino acids.

The chain couples TRBV4-1 to TRBJ2-2; maybe TRBD2 (5 bases). V shed 0 bases and J shed 7 bases, with 18 bases lying between them. The length of the CDR3 is 17 residues. CDR1 is MGHRA, CDR2 YSYEKL, per germline. The CDR3, as DNA: TGCGCCAGCAGCCAAGATGATTCGGGGATTGGGAGCGGGGAGCTGTTTTTT. It encodes CASSQDDSGIGSGELFF.

This clone came up once. The rearrangement joins TRBV7-3 to TRBJ1-1; TRBD1 matches 8 bases. The ends lost 6 bases at V and 2 bases at J; junction bases unmatched: 8. Germline CDR1 and CDR2: SGHTA and FQGTGA. CDR3 length: 15 residues. The CDR3 DNA reads TGTGCCAGCAGTTCCCAGGGGGCGCGAAACACTGAAGCTTTCTTT. It specifies CASSSQGARNTEAFF.

In its sample, this clone was seen a few times. The chain uses TRBV7-6 and TRBJ2-5, with 7 bases lining up with TRBD1. The J segment lost 1 base and the V segment lost 2 bases, leaving 1 base of the junction unmatched. Germline V gives CDR1 SGHVS, CDR2 FNYEAQ. The CDR3 runs 14 residues. The CDR3, as DNA: TGTGCCAGCAGCTTATGGGACAGCCAAGAGACCCAGTACTTC. Translated, it gives CASSLWDSQETQYF.

This clone occurred once. The V call is TRBV5-4, the J call TRBJ2-2; D may be TRBD2 (9 bases). The V gene's germline CDR1 is SGHNT and CDR2 YYREEE (reference sequence). V was clipped by 5 bases and J by 5 bases, with 25 bases between them. There are 18 residues in the CDR3. Here the CDR3 DNA reads TGTGCCAGCAGGGCGGGAGGGCAGGGGGCCCGTTGGACCGGGGAGCTGTTTTTT. It yields the protein CASRAGGQGARWTGELFF.

CDR3 nucleotides: TGTGCCAGCAGTTCCGGGACAGTGAGCAATCAGCCCCAGCATTTT. The encoded protein is CASSSGTVSNQPQHF. The J gene is TRBJ1-5, the V gene TRBV6-1; 7 bases fit TRBD1. Germline assignment: CDR1 MNHNS and CDR2 SASEGT. CDR3 size: 15 residues. J lost 1 base, V lost 5 bases, and 5 bases had no gene match.

About this clone itself: The sample contains more than one DNA sequence encoding this CDR3. V and J are TRBV7-8 and TRBJ1-1; D gene unclear. The CDR3 has 13 residues. Germline CDR1 SGHVS, CDR2 FQNEAQ. V lost 1 base and J 10 bases, leaving 13 bases between the germline ends. CDR3 amino acids: CASSLGLAGRAFF. Here the CDR3 DNA reads TGTGCCAGCAGCTTAGGGCTGGCAGGCAGAGCTTTCTTT.

This clone was seen a few times. This rearrangement joins TRBV5-6 to TRBJ1-2; the D gene is possibly TRBD1 (5 bases). Germline V gene data show CDR1 as SGHDT and CDR2 as YYEEEE. Between the trimmed V and J ends, which lost 3 bases and 7 bases, there was a span of 25 bases. This CDR3 has 17 amino acids. As DNA, the CDR3 is TGTGCCAGCAGCTGGGAGGGGAGGGACGGCCCTCAAATTGGCTACACCTTC. It is translated as CASSWEGRDGPQIGYTF.

The rearrangement links TRBV6-5 to TRBJ1-5; 9 nucleotides match TRBD1. Germline V lookup: CDR1 MNHEY, CDR2 SVGAGI. Germline trimming cut 5 bases from V and 6 bases from J; bases unmatched to any gene: 5. This CDR3 has 14 residues. CDR3 amino acids: CASSLGQGFQPQHF. The CDR3 bases are TGTGCCAGCAGTCTGGGACAGGGTTTTCAGCCCCAGCATTTT.

This clone occurred a few times. This rearrangement joins TRBV7-8 to TRBJ2-3, with 7 nucleotides matching TRBD2. Germline V gene lookup returns CDR1 SGHVS and CDR2 FQNEAQ. J lost 6 bases, V lost 4 bases, and 4 bases had no gene match. This CDR3 region has 13 residues. The CDR3 DNA follows: TGTGCCAGCAGCTCATGGGGAGGGGATACGCAGTATTTT. Amino acid sequence: CASSSWGGDTQYF.

The V and J genes are TRBV5-5 and TRBJ2-5; a possible D gene is TRBD2 (5 bases). The CDR3 has 16 amino acids. The V end lost 0 bases, the J end lost 5 bases, and 17 bases lay between the germline ends. Per germline, CDR1 SGHKS and CDR2 YYEKEE (reference sequence). The CDR3 coding sequence is TGTGCCAGCAGCTTGGCTGTCGGGCGGGCTAGGGAGACCCAGTACTTC. Its protein product is CASSLAVGRARETQYF.

The genes are TRBV5-6 and TRBJ1-3; TRBD1 is a possible D gene (5 bases). V lost 0 bases and J lost 0, with 13 bases in between. The CDR3 totals 17 residues. Germline lookup yields CDR1 SGHDT and CDR2 YYEEEE. CDR3 protein: CASSLVAGPLSGNTIYF. CDR3 DNA: TGTGCCAGCAGCTTGGTAGCGGGGCCTCTCTCTGGAAACACCATATATTTT.

On this clone itself: No conserved phenylalanine or tryptophan is present at the end of the CDR3, so a read error is the likely explanation. No DNA is shown, since the ends of the CDR3 on it are uncertain; the CDR3 is the one TCRdb lists. The chain employs TRBV11-2 and TRBJ1-2. Germline CDR1 is SGHAT and CDR2 is FQNNGV. Counting both end residues, the CDR3 totals 9 amino acids. CDR3 region: CASSLGGTI.

The V gene is TRBV7-3, the J gene TRBJ2-5; 11 positions match TRBD2. With V trimmed by 4 bases and J by 0 bases, 1 base remained unmatched. This CDR3 comprises 15 residues. CDR1 SGHTA and CDR2 FQGTGA come from the germline V gene. CDR3 bases: TGTGCCAGCAGCTCTAGCGGGGGGTACCAAGAGACCCAGTACTTC. As protein: CASSSSGGYQETQYF.

With regard to this clone: The sample holds other DNA sequences that translate to the same CDR3. This chain links TRBV6-1 with TRBJ1-4; D is uncertain. V was shortened by 2 bases and J by 0 bases, with 10 bases between the two germline ends. The CDR3 loop spans 16 amino acids. Germline assignment: CDR1 MNHNS and CDR2 SASEGT. CDR3 sequence (DNA): TGTGCCAGCAGTGAACGAAGGAGCGCAACTAATGAAAAACTGTTTTTT. It codes for CASSERRSATNEKLFF.